These T cell receptor beta chains were read from a single sample in a study of immune cell composition in non-small cell lung cancer. The table came from immunoSEQ multiplex PCR; TCRdb's copy has only in-frame clones and leaves some out. There are about 2,800 clones in the sample; around three quarters occur only once, and roughly 15% lies in the top ten. The material sequenced was non-adjacent lung tissue. The receptors were gathered from a human donor with non-small cell lung cancer. Both conserved end residues are part of each CDR3. The D gene is left open where the match is weak. Clone sizes are given selectively: once, few, many, or a class where the clone is expanded.

clone size	V gene	D gene	J gene	CDR3 protein	CDR3 DNA
NA	TRBV30	TRBD1	TRBJ1-2	CAWGPGQGWLGYTF	TGTGCCTGGGGGCCGGGACAGGGATGGCTTGGCTACACCTTC
few	TRBV10-3	NA	TRBJ1-1	CASRRDTNTEAFF	TGTGCCTCGAGACGGGACACGAACACTGAAGCTTTCTTT
NA	TRBV18	NA	TRBJ2-7	CASSPRTEGAYEQYF	TGTGCCAGCTCACCTCGGACAGAGGGGGCCTACGAGCAGTACTTC
NA	TRBV18	TRBD1	TRBJ1-1	CASSPGQGVEAFF	TGTGCCAGCTCACCGGGACAGGGTGTTGAAGCTTTCTTT
NA	TRBV10-3	NA	TRBJ2-1	CAISPAPSTIYNEQFF	TGTGCCATCAGTCCAGCGCCGAGTACTATTTACAATGAGCAGTTCTTC
NA	TRBV19	TRBD1	TRBJ2-1	CATWTGYNEQFF	TGTGCCACTTGGACAGGGTACAATGAGCAGTTCTTC
NA	TRBV27	TRBD1	TRBJ2-7	CASSLDRGYEQYF	TGTGCCAGCAGTTTAGACAGGGGCTACGAGCAGTACTTC
NA	TRBV28	NA	TRBJ2-7	CASRRSHYEQYF	TGTGCCAGCAGACGGAGTCACTACGAGCAGTACTTC
NA	TRBV27	TRBD1	TRBJ1-3	CASRAGTASGNTIYF	TGTGCCAGCAGGGCTGGGACAGCTTCTGGAAACACCATATATTTT
NA	TRBV7-2	NA	TRBJ2-1	CASSLEISYNEQFF	TGTGCCAGCAGCTTAGAAATCTCTTATAATGAGCAGTTCTTC
once	TRBV20-1	TRBD2	TRBJ2-7	CSAITSERQYF	TGCAGTGCTATCACTAGCGAGAGGCAGTACTTC
NA	TRBV28	NA	TRBJ2-1	CASRQGWGGEQFF	TGTGCCAGCAGGCAGGGGTGGGGTGGGGAGCAGTTCTTC
few	TRBV29-1	TRBD2	TRBJ2-1	CSVEGRTSGGVGGYNEQFF	TGCAGCGTTGAAGGGCGGACTAGCGGGGGGGTAGGGGGGTACAATGAGCAGTTCTTC
NA	TRBV5-1	TRBD1	TRBJ1-2	CASSFGDSANGYTF	TGCGCCAGCAGCTTTGGGGACAGCGCGAATGGCTACACCTTC
NA	TRBV4-1	NA	TRBJ1-1	CASSQDQQSREAFF	TGCGCCAGCAGCCAAGACCAACAATCGCGGGAAGCTTTCTTT
NA	TRBV7-6	NA	TRBJ1-2	CASSLAGGPGYTF	TGTGCCAGCAGCTTAGCGGGGGGGCCCGGCTACACCTTC
NA	TRBV11-2	NA	TRBJ1-1	CASSFSRENTEAFF	TGTGCCAGCAGCTTTAGCAGGGAGAACACTGAAGCTTTCTTT
NA	TRBV19	TRBD1	TRBJ1-1	CASTPGQGGTEAFF	TGTGCCAGTACCCCCGGACAGGGGGGGACTGAAGCTTTCTTT
once	TRBV6-1	TRBD2	TRBJ2-7	CASSEAGRGGEYEQYF	TGTGCCAGCAGTGAAGCTGGGCGGGGGGGAGAGTACGAGCAGTACTTC
few	TRBV2	TRBD2	TRBJ2-2	CASTGLAGGTGELFF	TGTGCCAGCACCGGACTAGCGGGGGGCACCGGGGAGCTGTTTTTT
NA	TRBV15	TRBD2	TRBJ2-7	CATSRSGSSYEQYF	TGTGCCACCAGCAGAAGCGGGAGCTCCTACGAGCAGTACTTC
NA	TRBV27	TRBD2	TRBJ2-7	CASSSRGGGSYEQYF	TGTGCCAGCAGTTCTAGGGGCGGGGGCTCCTACGAGCAGTACTTC
NA	TRBV6-1	TRBD1	TRBJ1-2	CASSPRDRSNYGYTF	TGTGCCAGCAGTCCTCGGGACAGAAGCAACTATGGCTACACCTTC
large	TRBV27	NA	TRBJ1-3	CASSLAWARGNTIYF	TGTGCCAGCAGTTTAGCCTGGGCAAGAGGAAACACCATATATTTT
NA	TRBV4-1	NA	TRBJ2-6	CASSQEGGLSRTGANVLTF	TGCGCCAGCAGCCAAGAGGGGGGGCTTTCGCGAACTGGGGCCAACGTCCTGACTTTC
NA	TRBV5-4	NA	TRBJ1-1	CASSSRRGREAFF	TGTGCCAGCAGCTCCAGGCGGGGAAGGGAAGCTTTCTTT
NA	TRBV5-1	TRBD1	TRBJ1-1	CASSLRTGGWSRDTEAFF	TGCGCCAGCAGCTTGCGGACAGGGGGCTGGTCGAGGGACACTGAAGCTTTCTTT
NA	TRBV28	TRBD1	TRBJ2-7	CASSSGGGEQYF	TGTGCCAGCAGTTCAGGGGGCGGCGAGCAGTACTTC
NA	TRBV7-5	NA	TRBJ2-7	CASSPRQGPNHEQYF	TGTGCCAGCAGCCCCCGACAGGGGCCCAACCACGAGCAGTACTTC
NA	TRBV28	TRBD1	TRBJ1-5	CASSPWDREVNQPQHF	TGTGCCAGCAGTCCTTGGGACAGGGAGGTCAATCAGCCCCAGCATTTT
NA	TRBV21-1	NA	TRBJ2-3	CASSGSVGKSDTQYF	TGTGCCAGCAGCGGTAGCGTAGGGAAATCAGATACGCAGTATTTT
NA	TRBV7-9	NA	TRBJ1-1	CASSPSSGRDTEAFF	TGTGCCAGCAGCCCGAGCTCGGGAAGGGACACTGAAGCTTTCTTT
NA	TRBV19	TRBD2	TRBJ2-2	CASDPSGSGRFFPRELFF	TGTGCCAGCGATCCTTCGGGTAGCGGGAGATTTTTTCCCAGGGAGCTGTTTTTT
NA	TRBV19	NA	TRBJ2-7	CASSIGARGISYEQYF	TGTGCCAGTAGTATAGGGGCCAGGGGAATCTCCTACGAGCAGTACTTC
few	TRBV7-9	NA	TRBJ2-7	CASSLGQAYNEQYF	TGTGCCAGCAGCTTAGGCCAGGCGTATAACGAGCAGTACTTC
once	TRBV19	NA	TRBJ1-1	CASSRGQNTEAFF	TGTGCCAGTAGTCGGGGACAAAACACTGAAGCTTTCTTT
NA	TRBV4-3	TRBD1	TRBJ2-3	CASSPGGPGQGADTQYF	TGCGCCAGCAGCCCAGGCGGTCCGGGACAGGGCGCAGATACGCAGTATTTT
few	TRBV29-1	NA	TRBJ1-2	CSVEDPGHLNYGYTF	TGCAGCGTTGAAGATCCGGGACATCTTAACTATGGCTACACCTTC
NA	TRBV30	NA	TRBJ1-5	CAWSDGTSFNQPQHF	TGTGCCTGGAGTGACGGGACATCTTTTAATCAGCCCCAGCATTTT
NA	TRBV7-9	NA	TRBJ1-5	CASSLGGDRNQPQHF	TGTGCTAGCAGCTTAGGGGGGGACCGTAATCAGCCCCAGCATTTT
NA	TRBV7-9	NA	TRBJ1-2	CASSLGDGYTF	TGTGCCAGCAGCTTGGGAGATGGCTACACCTTC
NA	TRBV7-6	TRBD1	TRBJ2-7	CASSRTGTGYEQYF	TGTGCCAGCAGCCGGACAGGGACTGGCTACGAGCAGTACTTC
NA	TRBV5-4	NA	TRBJ1-2	CASSLVGRRNYGYTF	TGTGCCAGCAGCTTGGTAGGGAGGCGAAACTATGGCTACACCTTC
NA	TRBV2	NA	TRBJ1-1	CASVGGLDTEAFF	TGTGCCAGCGTCGGTGGTCTGGACACTGAAGCTTTCTTT
NA	TRBV5-1	TRBD1	TRBJ1-1	CASSTQGAGETEAFF	TGCGCCAGCAGCACGCAGGGGGCAGGAGAGACTGAAGCTTTCTTT